This section outlines one T cell receptor (beta chain) sequence together with its context. Its antigen is not identified. Together with a sample-barcoded 5' primer, a J-beta primer mix was included in a second PCR lasting roughly 7 to 11 cycles. TCRdb ran MiXCR on the 5' RACE reads and lists one entry per CDR3 protein. Here the sample spans 650,000 to 700,000 distinct CDR3 sequences, about 30% being singletons. The entry originates in a study of blood T cells in healthy people across ages. V was trimmed by 6 bases and J by 0 bases, leaving 18 bases between them. The CDR3 runs to 17 residues. In germline, CDR1 is SNHLY, CDR2 FYNNEI. Overall study results and limits: With unsorted PBMCs, a conclusive comparison of naive versus antigen-experienced cells was not possible.

Peripheral blood, roughly 11 milliliters per donor, was collected. Sequenced: blood. This chain links TRBV2 with TRBJ1-5; D call uncertain. The clonotype originates from a woman at least 80 years old in good health. CDR3 amino acids: CASSSDSDKHSNQPQHF. The CDR3, as DNA: TGTGCCAGCAGCTCGGACTCTGACAAGCATAGCAATCAGCCCCAGCATTTT.